These 29 T cell receptor beta chains were all obtained from the same sample, sequenced in a study of memory CD4+ T cells and cytomegalovirus serostatus. The sort gate was single viable CD3+CD4+CD8-CD45RO+ cells for memory CD4+ T cells. Data came from immunoSEQ multiplex PCR; TCRdb stores just in-frame clones and leaves some out. The data contain around 44,000 clones, around 80% of them seen just once; the ten biggest clones take up 5% to 7%. The sequenced sample consisted of memory CD4+ T cells from blood. These TCRs come from an adult in good health and CMV-seronegative.

This chain's CDR3 is CASSLDRGLIYTEAFF. CDR3 DNA sequence: TGTGCCAGCAGCTTGGACAGGGGGCTAATTTACACTGAAGCTTTCTTT. This rearrangement joins TRBV5-6 to TRBJ1-1; 9 bases fit TRBD1. There are 16 residues in the CDR3. V was pared by 0 bases and J by 3 bases, with 6 bases of the junction left unmatched. Germline values: CDR1 SGHDT, CDR2 YYEEEE.

This sequence joins TRBV30 and TRBJ2-3; TRBD1 matches at 8 bases. There are 14 residues in the CDR3. CDR1 is GTSNPN, CDR2 SVGIG, per germline (reference sequence). V trimming: 4 bases; J trimming: 4 bases; junction bases outside the gene matches: 7. CDR3 DNA: TGTGCCTGGACGACAGGGGCGTCGGCAGATACGCAGTATTTT. This sequence encodes CAWTTGASADTQYF.

The DNA of the CDR3 is TGTGCCAGCCACCGGGACATCGGGAACTATGGCTACACCTTC. Translating gives CASHRDIGNYGYTF. This sequence joins TRBV2 and TRBJ1-2, with a weak D call TRBD1 (6 bases). V lost 8 bases and J lost 2, with 15 bases in between. The CDR3 is made up of 14 amino acids. CDR1 SNHLY and CDR2 FYNNEI come from the germline V gene. Filled out from reference TRBV2 and TRBJ1-2, the complete variable domain reads EPEVTQTPSHQVTQMGQEVILRCVPISNHLYFYWYRQILGQKVEFLVSFYNNEISEKSEIFDDQFSVERPDGSNFTLKIRSTKLEDSAMYFCASHRDIGNYGYTFGSGTRLTVV.

This clone was found a few times. The chain uses TRBV19 and TRBJ1-3; D call uncertain. V was pared by 9 bases and J by 0 bases, with 12 bases between. Germline V gene sequence: CDR1 LNHDA, CDR2 SQIVND (reference sequence). The CDR3 runs to 14 residues. The CDR3 loop is CASTSLASGNTIYF. DNA of the CDR3: TGTGCCAGCACTTCCTTGGCCTCTGGAAACACCATATATTTT.

A single count supports this clone. CDR3 in DNA: TGCGCCAGCAGCTTTGAGGGATTCAACGAGCAGTACTTC. This sequence encodes CASSFEGFNEQYF. The V call is TRBV5-1, the J call TRBJ2-7; possibly TRBD2 for D (5 bases). Germline CDR1 SGHRS, CDR2 YFSETQ. The ends were cut back, 2 bases at V and 5 bases at J, with 11 bases in the middle. The CDR3 loop spans 13 amino acids. Full variable domain (rest looked up from reference TRBV5-1 and TRBJ2-7): KAGVTQTPRYLIKTRGQQVTLSCSPISGHRSVSWYQQTPGQGLQFLFEYFSETQRNKGNFPGRFSGRQFSNSRSEMNVSTLELGDSALYLCASSFEGFNEQYFGPGTRLTVT.

This clone was picked up a small number of times. CDR3 bases: TGTGCCAGCAGCTTACGACAGGGGATGGAGCTGTTTTTT. Protein: CASSLRQGMELFF. The chain links TRBV11-2 to TRBJ2-2; 8 nucleotides align to TRBD1. The CDR3 length is 13 residues. Germline assignment: CDR1 SGHAT and CDR2 FQNNGV. V was pared by 2 bases and J by 10 bases, with 3 bases of the junction left unmatched.

V gene TRBV6-6 combines with J gene TRBJ2-3; D possibly corresponds to TRBD2 (6 bases). This CDR3 is 13 amino acids long. Germline-derived CDR1 and CDR2 are MNHNY and SVGAGI (reference sequence). With 5 bases removed from V and 9 bases from J, the gap between germline ends came to 15 bases. The CDR3 DNA reads TGTGCCAGCAGTCCCCGGTTGGAGGGAACGCAGTATTTT. The encoded protein is CASSPRLEGTQYF.

The chain employs TRBV5-6 and TRBJ2-1, with a tentative D call TRBD2 (6 bases). Germline V gene data show CDR1 as SGHDT and CDR2 as YYEEEE. Trimming cost V 0 bases and J 8 bases, with 21 bases left between them. CDR3 length equals 17 residues. The CDR3 sequence: CASSLEVLAGSSDEQFF. The CDR3 region has the DNA TGTGCCAGCAGCTTGGAGGTTTTGGCGGGATCATCCGATGAGCAGTTCTTC.

This rearrangement joins TRBV2 to TRBJ2-3; D tentatively fits TRBD1 or TRBD2 (5 bases each). CDR3 length: 13 residues. Per germline, CDR1 SNHLY and CDR2 FYNNEI. Trimming stripped 0 bases from V and 8 bases from J, with 9 bases between. The CDR3 DNA follows: TGTGCCAGCAGTGAAGCACGGGACGGTACGCAGTATTTT. It encodes CASSEARDGTQYF.

J is TRBJ1-5 and V is TRBV7-2, with a tentative D call TRBD1 (6 bases). Trimming took 3 bases from V and 7 from J, leaving 13 bases between them. CDR3 length: 14 residues. The germline V gene encodes CDR1 SGHTA and CDR2 FQGNSA. The CDR3 coding sequence is TGTGCCAGCAGCTTCCCTGGCAGGGGCCAGCCCCAGCATTTT. Amino acid sequence: CASSFPGRGQPQHF.

The rearrangement joins TRBV5-1 to TRBJ1-2, with D possibly TRBD1 on 5 matching bases. Trimming stripped 5 bases from V and 8 bases from J, with 13 bases between. This CDR3 is built from 12 residues. The germline V gene encodes CDR1 SGHRS and CDR2 YFSETQ. CDR3 protein: CASRPLTEGYTF. The DNA for the CDR3 is TGCGCCAGCAGGCCCTTGACAGAGGGCTACACCTTC.

The chain couples TRBV5-1 to TRBJ2-5, with D perhaps TRBD2 (7 bases). The germline gives CDR1 SGHRS, CDR2 YFSETQ. The CDR3 consists of 14 residues. The germline V and J ends were trimmed by 2 bases and 5 bases, with 13 bases remaining between them. CDR3: CASSFEGRGETQYF. CDR3 in DNA: TGCGCCAGCAGCTTCGAGGGGAGGGGGGAGACCCAGTACTTC. Using reference TRBV5-1 and TRBJ2-5 for the parts outside the CDR3, the full variable domain is KAGVTQTPRYLIKTRGQQVTLSCSPISGHRSVSWYQQTPGQGLQFLFEYFSETQRNKGNFPGRFSGRQFSNSRSEMNVSTLELGDSALYLCASSFEGRGETQYFGPGTRLLVL.

J is TRBJ1-1 and V is TRBV28; weak D call: TRBD1 (5 bases). CDR3 size: 11 residues. The V gene's germline CDR1 is MDHEN and CDR2 SYDVKM. Trimming took 4 bases from V and 9 from J, leaving 9 bases between them. The CDR3 reads CASSWQGKAFF. CDR3 nucleotides: TGTGCCAGCAGTTGGCAGGGTAAAGCTTTCTTT.

The chain uses TRBV6-1 and TRBJ2-7, with 8 bases lining up with TRBD2. The germline V gene has CDR1 MNHNS and CDR2 SASEGT. The V gene end was trimmed by 5 bases and the J gene end by 0 bases; junction bases not matched to a gene: 6. This CDR3 spans 15 amino acids. The DNA of the CDR3 is TGTGCCAGCAGTCCCCGTAGCGGGGCCTCCTACGAGCAGTACTTC. Its protein is CASSPRSGASYEQYF.

A word on this clone: Sequence at one end of the junction differs from germline and may be a read error. The chain links TRBV5-4 to TRBJ2-7, with 8 positions matching TRBD1. Germline CDR1 and CDR2: SGHNT and YYREEE (reference sequence). This CDR3 is 14 amino acids long. CDR3 sequence reads: CASSSWGSGQGKNF. The CDR3 DNA is TGTGCCAGCAGCTCGTGGGGGAGTGGACAGGGCAAGAACTTC.

The chain combines TRBV28 with TRBJ2-7, with 7 positions matching TRBD2. Trimming cost V 2 bases and J 3 bases; bases outside gene matches: 10. The CDR3 runs 16 residues. CDR1 and CDR2 (germline): MDHEN, SYDVKM. The CDR3 protein is CASSLPLGGGNYEQYF. CDR3 sequence (DNA): TGTGCCAGCAGTTTACCCTTGGGGGGGGGTAACTACGAGCAGTACTTC. The full variable domain, its missing parts supplied by reference TRBV28 and TRBJ2-7, is DVKVTQSSRYLVKRTGEKVFLECVQDMDHENMFWYRQDPGLGLRLIYFSYDVKMKEKGDIPEGYSVSREKKERFSLILESASTNQTSMYLCASSLPLGGGNYEQYFGPGTRLTVT.

The chain employs TRBV4-1 and TRBJ1-3, with D hard to call. Germline CDR1 is MGHRA and CDR2 is YSYEKL. This CDR3 is built from 16 residues. Trimming shortened V by 1 base and J by 4 bases, and 14 bases separated the two germline ends. CDR3 DNA sequence: TGCGCCAGCAGCCAAGTCCAACGGGGTTTAGGAAACACCATATATTTT. This sequence encodes CASSQVQRGLGNTIYF.

The count of this clone is one. The rearrangement joins TRBV7-2 to TRBJ2-5; D is ambiguous. Trimming cost V 0 bases and J 2 bases, with 4 bases left between them. Germline V lookup: CDR1 SGHTA, CDR2 FQGNSA. This CDR3 is 13 amino acids long. The CDR3 DNA sequence: TGTGCCAGCAGCTTAGCGGAACAAGAGACCCAGTACTTC. This gives the protein CASSLAEQETQYF.

V and J are TRBV7-2 and TRBJ2-3; D is perhaps TRBD2 (6 bases). V lost 5 bases, J lost 4 bases, and 13 bases lay in between. Germline lookup yields CDR1 SGHTA and CDR2 FQGNSA. The CDR3 is made up of 14 amino acids. Here the CDR3 reads CASSRDWGADTQYF. CDR3 DNA sequence: TGTGCCAGCAGCCGGGACTGGGGAGCAGATACGCAGTATTTT. The complete variable domain, with remaining parts taken from reference TRBV7-2 and TRBJ2-3, reads GAGVSQSPSNKVTEKGKDVELRCDPISGHTALYWYRQSLGQGLEFLIYFQGNSAPDKSGLPSDRFSAERTGGSVSTLTIQRTQQEDSAVYLCASSRDWGADTQYFGPGTRLTVL.

As to this clone: The missing conserved phenylalanine or tryptophan at the end of this CDR3 makes a read error likely. The limits of the CDR3 on the DNA are not certain, so only TCRdb's listed CDR3 is given. The V call is TRBV6-1, the J call TRBJ1-1. 13 amino acids form the CDR3, both terminal residues included. CDR1 is MNHNS and CDR2 is SASEGT in the germline V gene. This CDR3 reads CASSEVVTRGYMS.

The rearrangement joins TRBV11-2 to TRBJ2-7; unclear D gene. V lost 1 base, J lost 0 bases, and 4 bases lay in between. The CDR3 runs 13 residues. The V gene's germline CDR1 is SGHAT and CDR2 FQNNGV. CDR3 coding DNA: TGTGCCAGCAGCTTAGGGATCTCCTACGAGCAGTACTTC. Its protein is CASSLGISYEQYF. Together with reference TRBV11-2 and TRBJ2-7, the CDR3 gives the full variable domain: EAGVAQSPRYKIIEKRQSVAFWCNPISGHATLYWYQQILGQGPKLLIQFQNNGVVDDSQLPKDRFSAERLKGVDSTLKIQPAKLEDSAVYLCASSLGISYEQYFGPGTRLTVT.

The J gene is TRBJ1-2, the V gene TRBV5-4; the D gene is possibly TRBD1 (6 bases). CDR1 SGHNT and CDR2 YYREEE come from the germline V gene (reference sequence). V lost 4 bases and J 5 bases, leaving 24 bases between the germline ends. This CDR3 contains 17 residues. CDR3 amino acids: CASSPLWGGRRRYGYTF. The CDR3 coding sequence is TGTGCCAGCAGCCCCCTCTGGGGGGGGCGCCGAAGATATGGCTACACCTTC.

The chain uses TRBV25-1 and TRBJ1-1, with unresolved D. The CDR3 covers 13 residues. Trimming stripped 0 bases from V and 7 bases from J, with 9 bases between. Germline values: CDR1 MGHDK, CDR2 SYGVNS. CDR3 region: CASSEYKRSEAFF. In DNA, the CDR3 is TGTGCCAGCAGTGAATATAAGAGGAGTGAAGCTTTCTTT. The whole variable domain, remainder taken from reference TRBV25-1 and TRBJ1-1, is EADIYQTPRYLVIGTGKKITLECSQTMGHDKMYWYQQDPGMELHLIHYSYGVNSTEKGDLSSESTVSRIRTEHFPLTLESARPSHTSQYLCASSEYKRSEAFFGQGTRLTVV.

V and J are TRBV7-9 and TRBJ2-2; D is unclear. V lost 6 bases and J 4 bases, leaving 6 bases between the germline ends. The CDR3 totals 12 residues. CDR1 is SEHNR, CDR2 FQNEAQ, per germline (reference sequence). CDR3 region: CASRDGTGELFF. CDR3 nucleotide sequence: TGTGCCAGCAGGGACGGCACCGGGGAGCTGTTTTTT.

The J gene is TRBJ2-3, the V gene TRBV2, with 7 bases identical to TRBD1. V gave up 7 bases and J gave up 3 bases; unmatched junction bases: 1. CDR3 length: 12 amino acids. The germline V gene encodes CDR1 SNHLY and CDR2 FYNNEI. CDR3 protein: CASKDRTDTQYF. CDR3 nucleotides: TGTGCCAGCAAGGACAGGACAGATACGCAGTATTTT. Using reference TRBV2 and TRBJ2-3 for the parts outside the CDR3, the full variable domain is EPEVTQTPSHQVTQMGQEVILRCVPISNHLYFYWYRQILGQKVEFLVSFYNNEISEKSEIFDDQFSVERPDGSNFTLKIRSTKLEDSAMYFCASKDRTDTQYFGPGTRLTVL.

The CDR3 DNA is TGTGCCATCAGCCGGGACAGGGAGTGGGATACGCAGTATTTT. Residues: CAISRDREWDTQYF. The rearrangement joins TRBV10-3 to TRBJ2-3, with TRBD1 matching 9 bases. The ends lost 6 bases at V and 6 bases at J; junction bases unmatched: 7. The CDR3 has 14 amino acids. Per germline, CDR1 ENHRY and CDR2 SYGVKD.

V and J are TRBV11-3 and TRBJ2-2; D gene unclear. Trimming stripped 3 bases from V and 3 bases from J, with 5 bases between. Germline values: CDR1 SGHNT, CDR2 YENEEA. This CDR3 is 13 amino acids long. CDR3 in amino acids: CASSFGDTGELFF. The CDR3 bases are TGTGCCAGCAGCTTTGGGGACACCGGGGAGCTGTTTTTT.

V is TRBV2 and J is TRBJ2-2, with 10 bases fitting TRBD1. Germline V lookup: CDR1 SNHLY, CDR2 FYNNEI. Losses at the gene ends were 4 bases for V and 3 bases for J; bases not matched to a gene: 2. The CDR3 length is 15 residues. The CDR3 region is CASSAGTGDTGELFF. CDR3 DNA: TGTGCCAGCAGTGCCGGGACAGGGGACACCGGGGAGCTGTTTTTT.

The chain is built from TRBV15 and TRBJ2-7; D ambiguous. V gave up 0 bases and J gave up 2 bases, with 5 bases separating them. Germline assignment: CDR1 LNHNV and CDR2 YYDKDF (reference sequence). This CDR3 has 13 residues. CDR3 sequence reads: CATSRDVTYEQYF. In DNA, the CDR3 is TGTGCCACCAGCAGAGATGTCACCTACGAGCAGTACTTC.